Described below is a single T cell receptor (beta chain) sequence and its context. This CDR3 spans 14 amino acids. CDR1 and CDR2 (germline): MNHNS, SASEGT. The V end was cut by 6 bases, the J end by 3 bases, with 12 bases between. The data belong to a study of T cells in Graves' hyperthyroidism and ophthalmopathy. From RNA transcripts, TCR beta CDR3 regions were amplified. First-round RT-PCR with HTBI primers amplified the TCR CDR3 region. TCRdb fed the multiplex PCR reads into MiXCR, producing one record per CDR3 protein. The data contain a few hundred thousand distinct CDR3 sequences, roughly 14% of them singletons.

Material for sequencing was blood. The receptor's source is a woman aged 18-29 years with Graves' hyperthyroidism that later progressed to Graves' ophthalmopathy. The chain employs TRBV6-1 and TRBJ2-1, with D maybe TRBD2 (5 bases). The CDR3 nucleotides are TGTGCCAGCAGAAAAGCGGAGAACTACAATGAGCAGTTCTTC. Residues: CASRKAENYNEQFF.